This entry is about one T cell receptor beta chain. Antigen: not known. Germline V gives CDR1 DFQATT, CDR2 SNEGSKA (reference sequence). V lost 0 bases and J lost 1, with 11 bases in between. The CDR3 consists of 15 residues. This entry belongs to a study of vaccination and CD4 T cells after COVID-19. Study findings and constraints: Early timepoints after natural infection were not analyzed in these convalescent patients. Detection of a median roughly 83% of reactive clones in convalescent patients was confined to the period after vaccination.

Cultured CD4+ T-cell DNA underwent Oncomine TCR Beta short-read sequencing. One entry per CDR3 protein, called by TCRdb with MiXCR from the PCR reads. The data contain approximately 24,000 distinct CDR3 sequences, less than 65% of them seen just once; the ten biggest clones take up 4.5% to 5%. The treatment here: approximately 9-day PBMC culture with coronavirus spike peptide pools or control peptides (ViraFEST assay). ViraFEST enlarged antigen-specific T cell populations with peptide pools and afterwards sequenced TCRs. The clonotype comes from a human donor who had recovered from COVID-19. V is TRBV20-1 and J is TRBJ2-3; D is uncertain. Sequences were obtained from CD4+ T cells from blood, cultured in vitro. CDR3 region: CSARDTARGTDTQYF. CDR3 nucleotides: TGCAGTGCTAGAGATACGGCTAGAGGCACAGATACGCAGTATTTT.